This T cell receptor beta chain stems from a study of T-cell reconstitution after alpha-beta-depleted transplantation in children. Unique molecular identifiers were incorporated when the TCRbeta library was constructed. Each CDR3 protein gets one entry after TCRdb re-called the PCR reads with MiXCR. Of roughly 89,000 distinct CDR3 sequences listed, more than 9% were seen once; the top ten hold 11% to 15%. This CDR3 is built from 12 residues. V lost 2 bases and J lost 7, with 5 bases in between. Per the germline V gene, CDR1 is SGHTA and CDR2 is FQGNSA. The chain is built from TRBV7-2 and TRBJ2-2; no firm D call. This receptor was identified in a human donor who donated a stem cell graft to a child with inherited bone marrow failure. Sequencing was performed on PBMCs from the stem cell graft donor, taken from the stem cell graft. CDR3 sequence: CASSLKIGELFF. The CDR3 nucleotides read TGTGCCAGCAGCTTAAAAATCGGGGAGCTGTTTTTT.